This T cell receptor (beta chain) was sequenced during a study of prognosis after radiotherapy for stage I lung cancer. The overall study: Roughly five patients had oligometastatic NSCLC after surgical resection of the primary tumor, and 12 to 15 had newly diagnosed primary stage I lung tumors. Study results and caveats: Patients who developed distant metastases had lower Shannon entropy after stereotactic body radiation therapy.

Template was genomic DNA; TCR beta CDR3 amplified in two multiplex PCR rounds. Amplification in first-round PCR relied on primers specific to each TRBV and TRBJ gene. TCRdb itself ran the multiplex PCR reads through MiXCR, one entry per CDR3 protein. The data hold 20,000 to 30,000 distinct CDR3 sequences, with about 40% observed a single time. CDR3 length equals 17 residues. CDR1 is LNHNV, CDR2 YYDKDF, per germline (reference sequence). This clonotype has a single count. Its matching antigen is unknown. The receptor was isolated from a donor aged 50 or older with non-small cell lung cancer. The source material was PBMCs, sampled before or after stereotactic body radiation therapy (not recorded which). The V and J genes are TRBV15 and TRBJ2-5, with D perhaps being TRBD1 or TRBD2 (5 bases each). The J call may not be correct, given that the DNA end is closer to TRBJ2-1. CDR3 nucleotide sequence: TGTGCCACCAGCAGAGATCAGGGCGGACCCGACGGGGATGAGCAGTTCTTC. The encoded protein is CATSRDQGGPDGDEQFF.